This TCR beta chain was found in a study of cytomegalovirus exposure and HLA in healthy donors. Germline assignment: CDR1 SSHAT and CDR2 FNYEAQ (reference sequence). This CDR3 contains 14 residues. Comment on this clone: The junction departs from germline at one end; a sequencing error may be responsible.

Profiled with immunoSEQ multiplex PCR; TCRdb holds only in-frame clones, not every one. Of fewer than 200,000 clones listed, under 90% are singletons. The gene calls are TRBV7-7 and TRBJ2-7; the match to TRBD1 covers 9 bases. Material: PBMCs. This clonotype originated in a young man in good health and CMV-seropositive. CDR3 in amino acids: CASSPGTGTYEQYF. The CDR3 DNA sequence: TGTGCTAGCAGCCCCGGGACAGGGACCTACGAGCAGTACTTC. Complete variable domain (other parts from reference TRBV7-7 and TRBJ2-7): GAGVSQSPRYKVTKRGQDVTLRCDPISSHATLYWYQQALGQGPEFLTYFNYEAQPDKSGLPSDRFSAERPEGSISTLTIQRTEQRDSAMYRCASSPGTGTYEQYFGPGTRLTVT.